A single sample is the source of the 24 T cell receptor beta chains below, sequenced in a study of radiotherapy plus CTLA-4 blockade in lung cancer. Sequencing used immunoSEQ multiplex PCR; TCRdb keeps in-frame clones, though not all of them. The sample has roughly 88,000 clones; roughly 85% are singletons. The material sequenced was peripheral blood, taken from a patient treated with radiotherapy plus ipilimumab. The receptor source for this set is a human donor with non-small cell lung cancer who had stable disease on radiotherapy plus ipilimumab.

The V and J genes are TRBV7-3 and TRBJ1-1; TRBD1 agrees at 8 bases. After removal of 6 bases from V and 4 bases from J, the junction contained 7 bases not matched to a gene. CDR3 length: 14 amino acids. Germline CDR1 reads SGHTA; CDR2 reads FQGTGA. CDR3 DNA: TGTGCCAGCAGACGCGACAGGGGAGGCACTGAAGCTTTCTTT. Protein: CASRRDRGGTEAFF.

Turning to this clone: A junction boundary mismatches the germline segment, possibly from a read error. The chain recombines TRBV5-6 with TRBJ1-2; D is unclear. This CDR3 has 13 amino acids. Germline V gene sequence: CDR1 SGHDT, CDR2 YYEEEE. CDR3 coding DNA: TGTGCCAGCAGCTTGGGGGCCGACCCACTTAGACGCTTC. Encoded protein: CASSLGADPLRRF.

This clone appeared once. The chain employs TRBV28 and TRBJ2-2, with D perhaps TRBD2 (6 bases). Germline loops: CDR1 MDHEN, CDR2 SYDVKM. This CDR3 comprises 14 residues. Trimming cost V 6 bases and J 7 bases, with 15 bases left between them. The CDR3 nucleotides read TGTGCCAGCAGGGGTGGGGGGATCGGCGGGGAGCTGTTTTTT. Its protein is CASRGGGIGGELFF.

For this clone: The conserved phenylalanine or tryptophan normally closing the CDR3 is absent here, so this likely arose from a read error. This chain links TRBV5-1 with TRBJ1-2; TRBD1 matches at 10 bases. This CDR3 is 14 amino acids long. CDR1 and CDR2 from the germline V gene are SGHRS and YFSETQ. V shed 5 bases, J shed 8 bases, and the junction held 9 bases outside the gene matches. This CDR3 reads CASSSTGGASGYTL. CDR3 DNA sequence: TGCGCCAGCAGTTCGACAGGGGGCGCGTCCGGCTACACCCTC.

The J gene is TRBJ1-3, the V gene TRBV5-6, with D possibly being TRBD1 (5 bases). The V end lost 4 bases, the J end lost 4 bases, and 21 bases lay between the germline ends. CDR3 length: 17 residues. Germline lookup yields CDR1 SGHDT and CDR2 YYEEEE. The CDR3 here is CASSPYPTGTLGNTIYF. In DNA, the CDR3 is TGTGCCAGCAGCCCGTACCCCACAGGAACTCTCGGAAACACCATATATTTT.

The chain joins TRBV9 to TRBJ2-7, with a weak D call TRBD2 (5 bases). Germline V CDR1 and CDR2: SGDLS, YYNGEE. The CDR3 totals 15 residues. V gave up 0 bases and J gave up 0 bases, with 10 bases separating them. This CDR3 is CASSVGAALSYEQYF. DNA for the CDR3: TGTGCCAGCAGCGTAGGAGCGGCACTCTCCTACGAGCAGTACTTC.

This CDR3 is CASSIQFGTQYF. The CDR3 nucleotides are TGTGCCAGTAGTATACAATTCGGGACCCAGTACTTC. This chain links TRBV19 with TRBJ2-5; D remains unclear. Trimming removed 2 bases at V and 7 bases at J, with 8 bases between. This CDR3 has 12 amino acids. Germline V CDR1 and CDR2: LNHDA, SQIVND (reference sequence).

The rearrangement links TRBV10-3 to TRBJ2-7, with no clear D. Trimming removed 8 bases at V and 3 bases at J, with 11 bases between. CDR3 length equals 12 residues. Germline CDR1 is ENHRY and CDR2 is SYGVKD. The CDR3 sequence: CAIGRQNYEQYF. In DNA form, the CDR3 reads TGTGCCATCGGGCGGCAGAACTACGAGCAGTACTTC.

The chain has TRBV5-1 and TRBJ2-1; 7 bases agree with TRBD2. CDR1 and CDR2 from the germline V gene are SGHRS and YFSETQ. The CDR3 has 14 residues. The V gene end was trimmed by 2 bases and the J gene end by 10 bases; junction bases not matched to a gene: 9. CDR3 sequence (DNA): TGCGCCAGCAGCTTCTCAGCGGGGATACGGGAGCAGTTCTTC. Its protein product is CASSFSAGIREQFF.

CDR3 amino acids: CASSLVQEGGYTF. CDR3 bases: TGTGCCAGCAGCTTAGTCCAGGAAGGCGGCTACACCTTC. The rearrangement uses TRBV7-8 and TRBJ1-2; no reliable D call. Trimming pared 1 base from V and 8 bases from J, leaving 11 bases between. The CDR3 runs to 13 residues. CDR1 is SGHVS, CDR2 FQNEAQ, per germline.

V and J are TRBV5-1 and TRBJ2-7, with TRBD2 identical over 15 bases. CDR1 is SGHRS, CDR2 YFSETQ, per germline. With 3 bases clipped from V and 4 bases from J, the junction kept 2 bases outside the gene matches. The CDR3 contains 15 residues. The CDR3 sequence: CASSWGTSGGYEQYF. The DNA of the CDR3 is TGCGCCAGCAGCTGGGGGACTAGCGGGGGGTACGAGCAGTACTTC.

The chain recombines TRBV7-9 with TRBJ2-7, with D maybe TRBD1 (6 bases). The ends were cut back, 1 base at V and 2 bases at J, with 9 bases in the middle. The germline V gene has CDR1 SEHNR and CDR2 FQNEAQ (reference sequence). CDR3 length equals 14 residues. The CDR3 reads CASSLVQGPYEQYF. Written as DNA, the CDR3 is TGTGCCAGCAGCTTAGTACAGGGACCCTACGAGCAGTACTTC.

This clone was counted a few times. The chain combines TRBV6-5 with TRBJ1-6, with no clear D. This CDR3 has 15 residues. Trimming pared 2 bases from V and 6 bases from J, leaving 11 bases between. The germline V gene encodes CDR1 MNHEY and CDR2 SVGAGI. CDR3 sequence reads: CASSYAQTSNSPLHF. The CDR3 nucleotides read TGTGCCAGCAGTTACGCTCAGACTAGTAATTCACCCCTCCACTTT.

The chain links TRBV2 to TRBJ2-7; D is uncertain. Trimming stripped 6 bases from V and 0 bases from J, with 12 bases between. Germline CDR1 reads SNHLY; CDR2 reads FYNNEI. The CDR3 length is 14 residues. The CDR3 nucleotides read TGTGCCAGCAGCCTCAATCCCGGCTCCTACGAGCAGTACTTC. It is translated as CASSLNPGSYEQYF.

This chain joins TRBV11-2 and TRBJ2-3; a possible D gene is TRBD2 (6 bases). Trimming removed 0 bases at V and 1 base at J, with 8 bases between. CDR3 length: 15 residues. Germline CDR1 reads SGHAT; CDR2 reads FQNNGV. The CDR3 spells CASSLDWGGTDTQYF. The CDR3 DNA reads as TGTGCCAGCAGCTTAGATTGGGGGGGCACAGATACGCAGTATTTT.

This chain uses TRBV9 with TRBJ2-7; TRBD2 matches 9 bases. The germline V gene has CDR1 SGDLS and CDR2 YYNGEE. The CDR3 contains 14 residues. Trimming removed 2 bases from V and 5 bases from J; junction bases left unmatched: 5. CDR3 DNA: TGTGCCAGCAGCGTTAGCGGGAGTTACGACGAGCAGTACTTC. Translating it yields CASSVSGSYDEQYF.

The count of this clone is one. This rearrangement joins TRBV9 to TRBJ2-5; 11 bases map to TRBD1. CDR1 and CDR2 from the germline V gene are SGDLS and YYNGEE. V was pared by 0 bases and J by 4 bases, with 2 bases of the junction left unmatched. The CDR3 sequence is 15 residues long. CDR3 coding DNA: TGTGCCAGCAGCGTAGGGACAGGGGGCGCAGAGACCCAGTACTTC. Protein: CASSVGTGGAETQYF.

The gene calls are TRBV28 and TRBJ1-2; D uncertain. V shed 6 bases and J shed 8 bases, with 16 bases lying between them. The CDR3 extends over 13 amino acids. Germline V lookup: CDR1 MDHEN, CDR2 SYDVKM. The CDR3: CASRPGQDMGYTF. The CDR3 nucleotides read TGTGCCAGCAGACCCGGGCAGGATATGGGCTACACCTTC.

This clone was counted between two and nine times. This rearrangement joins TRBV28 to TRBJ1-2, with 8 bases lining up with TRBD1. The CDR3 consists of 13 residues. V trimming: 5 bases; J trimming: 4 bases; junction bases outside the gene matches: 3. Germline V lookup: CDR1 MDHEN, CDR2 SYDVKM. The CDR3 loop is CASSRTGIYGYTF. DNA of the CDR3: TGTGCCAGCAGTCGGACAGGGATCTATGGCTACACCTTC.

The genes are TRBV2 and TRBJ1-2; 7 bases match TRBD1. Germline V gene data show CDR1 as SNHLY and CDR2 as FYNNEI. This CDR3 spans 13 amino acids. V was clipped by 6 bases and J by 3 bases; unmatched bases: 4. The DNA of the CDR3 is TGTGCCAGCAGCACCGGGACAGACTATGGCTACACCTTC. Protein: CASSTGTDYGYTF.

The chain joins TRBV29-1 to TRBJ2-1; 8 bases fit TRBD2. This CDR3 contains 12 residues. Per the germline V gene, CDR1 is SQVTM and CDR2 is ANQGSEA. With 5 bases clipped from V and 8 bases from J, the junction kept 5 bases outside the gene matches. The CDR3 DNA sequence: TGCAGCGTTAAGAGCGGGAGCGATGAGCAGTTCTTC. Translated, it gives CSVKSGSDEQFF.

The chain carries TRBV5-1 and TRBJ2-3; no clear D. The CDR3 spans 13 residues. V lost 0 bases and J lost 2, with 4 bases in between. CDR1 is SGHRS, CDR2 YFSETQ, per germline. CDR3 protein: CASSLVDTDTQYF. The CDR3, as DNA: TGCGCCAGCAGCTTGGTGGACACAGATACGCAGTATTTT.

This clone was seen only once. This chain connects TRBV7-2 to TRBJ1-1; TRBD1 agrees at 7 bases. The J segment lost 8 bases and the V segment lost 3 bases, leaving 6 bases of the junction unmatched. The germline gives CDR1 SGHTA, CDR2 FQGNSA. This CDR3 contains 13 residues. In DNA form, the CDR3 reads TGTGCCAGCAGCTTGGGACAGAACGCAGAAGCTTTCTTT. It yields the protein CASSLGQNAEAFF.

The chain recombines TRBV4-1 with TRBJ2-2; the match to TRBD2 covers 7 bases. V trimming: 4 bases; J trimming: 4 bases; junction bases outside the gene matches: 6. Germline values: CDR1 MGHRA, CDR2 YSYEKL. The CDR3 contains 15 residues. CDR3 protein: CASSPGTTVTGELFF. As DNA, the CDR3 is TGCGCCAGCAGCCCGGGGACTACCGTCACCGGGGAGCTGTTTTTT.